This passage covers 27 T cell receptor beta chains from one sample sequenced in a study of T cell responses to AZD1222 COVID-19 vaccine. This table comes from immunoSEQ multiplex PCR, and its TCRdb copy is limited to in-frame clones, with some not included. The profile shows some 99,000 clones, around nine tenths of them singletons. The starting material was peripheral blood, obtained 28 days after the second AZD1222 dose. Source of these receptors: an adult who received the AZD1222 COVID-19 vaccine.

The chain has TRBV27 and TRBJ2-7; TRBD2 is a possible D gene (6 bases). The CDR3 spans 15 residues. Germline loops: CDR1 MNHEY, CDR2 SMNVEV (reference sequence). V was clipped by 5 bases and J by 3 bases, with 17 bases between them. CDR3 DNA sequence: TGTGCCAGCAGTCAGGACGGTCTAGCGATCTACGAGCAGTACTTC. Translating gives CASSQDGLAIYEQYF.

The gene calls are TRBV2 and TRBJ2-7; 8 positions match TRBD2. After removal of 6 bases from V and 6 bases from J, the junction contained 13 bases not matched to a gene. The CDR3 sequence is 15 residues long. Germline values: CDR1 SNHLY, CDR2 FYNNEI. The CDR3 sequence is CASSQREPYSPEQYF. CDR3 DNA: TGTGCCAGCAGCCAGCGGGAGCCCTACTCACCCGAGCAGTACTTC.

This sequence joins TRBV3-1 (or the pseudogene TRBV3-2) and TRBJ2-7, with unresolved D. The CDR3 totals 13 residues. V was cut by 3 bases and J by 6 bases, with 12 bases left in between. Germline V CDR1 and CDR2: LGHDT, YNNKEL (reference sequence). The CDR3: CASSQALIGEQYF. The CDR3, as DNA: TGTGCCAGCAGCCAGGCGTTGATTGGCGAGCAGTACTTC.

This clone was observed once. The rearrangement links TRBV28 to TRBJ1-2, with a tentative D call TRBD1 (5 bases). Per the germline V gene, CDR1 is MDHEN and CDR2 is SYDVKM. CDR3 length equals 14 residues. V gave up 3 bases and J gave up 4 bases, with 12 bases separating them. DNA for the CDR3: TGTGCCAGCAGTTTGGTACGGGGGGGCTATGGCTACACCTTC. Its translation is CASSLVRGGYGYTF.

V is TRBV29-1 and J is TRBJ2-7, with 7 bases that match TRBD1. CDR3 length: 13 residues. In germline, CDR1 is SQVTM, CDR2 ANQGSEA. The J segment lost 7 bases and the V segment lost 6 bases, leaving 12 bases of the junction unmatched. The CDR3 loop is CSVSIPAQGEQYF. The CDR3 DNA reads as TGCAGCGTCTCAATACCAGCACAGGGGGAGCAGTACTTC.

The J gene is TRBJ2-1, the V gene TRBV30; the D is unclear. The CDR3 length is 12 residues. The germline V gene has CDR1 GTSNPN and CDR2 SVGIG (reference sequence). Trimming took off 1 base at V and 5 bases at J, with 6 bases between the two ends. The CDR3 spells CAWSGWDNEQFF. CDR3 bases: TGTGCCTGGAGTGGGTGGGACAATGAGCAGTTCTTC.

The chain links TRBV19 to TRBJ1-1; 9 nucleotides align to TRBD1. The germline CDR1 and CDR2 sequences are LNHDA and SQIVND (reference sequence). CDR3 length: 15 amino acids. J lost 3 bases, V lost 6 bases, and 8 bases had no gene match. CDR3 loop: CASRYRGRPDTEAFF. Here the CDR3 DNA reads TGTGCCAGTAGATACAGGGGGCGGCCCGACACTGAAGCTTTCTTT.

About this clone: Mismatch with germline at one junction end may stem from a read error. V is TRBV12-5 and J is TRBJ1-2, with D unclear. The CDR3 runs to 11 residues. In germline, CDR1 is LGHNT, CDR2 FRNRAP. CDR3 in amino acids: CASGLSAGPFF. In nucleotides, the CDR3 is TGTGCTAGTGGTTTGTCCGCGGGTCCTTTCTTC.

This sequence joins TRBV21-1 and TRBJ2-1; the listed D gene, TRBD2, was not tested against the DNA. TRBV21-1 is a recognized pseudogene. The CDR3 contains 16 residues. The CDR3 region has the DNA TGTGCCAGCAGCCTCAATAGCGGGAGCGAGGACAATGAGCAGTTCTTC. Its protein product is CASSLNSGSEDNEQFF.

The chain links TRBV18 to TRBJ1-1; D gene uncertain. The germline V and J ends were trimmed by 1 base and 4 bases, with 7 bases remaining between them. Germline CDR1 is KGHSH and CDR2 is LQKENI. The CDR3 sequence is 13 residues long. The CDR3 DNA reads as TGTGCCAGCTCACCACTACAAAGCACTGAAGCTTTCTTT. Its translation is CASSPLQSTEAFF. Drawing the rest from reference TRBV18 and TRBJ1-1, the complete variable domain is NAGVMQNPRHLVRRRGQEARLRCSPMKGHSHVYWYRQLPEEGLKFMVYLQKENIIDESGMPKERFSAEFPKEGPSILRIQQVVRGDSAAYFCASSPLQSTEAFFGQGTRLTVV.

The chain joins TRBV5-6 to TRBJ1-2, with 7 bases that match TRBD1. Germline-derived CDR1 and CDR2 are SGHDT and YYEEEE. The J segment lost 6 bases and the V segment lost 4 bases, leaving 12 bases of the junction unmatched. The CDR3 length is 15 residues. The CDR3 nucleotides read TGTGCCAGCAGCCCCGGGACAGTTAGATTAGATGGCTACACCTTC. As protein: CASSPGTVRLDGYTF.

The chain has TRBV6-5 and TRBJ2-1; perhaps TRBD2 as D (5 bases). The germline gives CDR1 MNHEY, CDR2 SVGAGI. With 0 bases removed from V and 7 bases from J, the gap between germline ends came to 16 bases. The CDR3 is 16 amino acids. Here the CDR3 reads CASSYSLTVEGNEQFF. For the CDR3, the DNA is TGTGCCAGCAGTTACTCCCTTACCGTCGAGGGAAATGAGCAGTTCTTC.

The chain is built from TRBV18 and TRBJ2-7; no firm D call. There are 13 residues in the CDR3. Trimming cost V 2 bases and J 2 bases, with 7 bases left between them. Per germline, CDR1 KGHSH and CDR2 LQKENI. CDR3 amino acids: CASSPATTYEQYF. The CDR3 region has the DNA TGTGCCAGCTCACCAGCCACCACCTACGAGCAGTACTTC.

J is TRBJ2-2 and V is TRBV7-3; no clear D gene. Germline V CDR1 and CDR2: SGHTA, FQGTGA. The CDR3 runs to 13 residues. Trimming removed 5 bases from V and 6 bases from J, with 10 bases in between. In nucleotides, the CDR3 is TGTGCCAGCAGCCGAACAAGCGCCGGGGAGCTGTTTTTT. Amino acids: CASSRTSAGELFF. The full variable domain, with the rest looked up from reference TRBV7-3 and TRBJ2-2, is GAGVSQTPSNKVTEKGKYVELRCDPISGHTALYWYRQSLGQGPEFLIYFQGTGAADDSGLPNDRFFAVRPEGSVSTLKIQRTERGDSAVYLCASSRTSAGELFFGEGSRLTVL.

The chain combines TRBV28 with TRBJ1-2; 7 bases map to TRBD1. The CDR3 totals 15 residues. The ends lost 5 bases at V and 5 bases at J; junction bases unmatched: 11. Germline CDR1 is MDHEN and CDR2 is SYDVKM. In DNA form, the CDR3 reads TGTGCCAGCAGTCCACCGGGACAGCGAATTTATGGCTACACCTTC. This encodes CASSPPGQRIYGYTF.

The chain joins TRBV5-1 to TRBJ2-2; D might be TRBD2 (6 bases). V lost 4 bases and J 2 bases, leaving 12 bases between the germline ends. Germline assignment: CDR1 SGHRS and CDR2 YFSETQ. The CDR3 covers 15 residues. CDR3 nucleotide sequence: TGCGCCAGCAGCCCCTGGGGGGAAAACACCGGGGAGCTGTTTTTT. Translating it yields CASSPWGENTGELFF.

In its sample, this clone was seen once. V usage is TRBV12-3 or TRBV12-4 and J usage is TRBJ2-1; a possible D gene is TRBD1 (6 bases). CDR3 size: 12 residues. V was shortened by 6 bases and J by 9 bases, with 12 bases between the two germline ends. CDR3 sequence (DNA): TGTGCCAGCAGGCCACAGGGTTCTGAGCAGTTCTTC. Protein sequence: CASRPQGSEQFF.

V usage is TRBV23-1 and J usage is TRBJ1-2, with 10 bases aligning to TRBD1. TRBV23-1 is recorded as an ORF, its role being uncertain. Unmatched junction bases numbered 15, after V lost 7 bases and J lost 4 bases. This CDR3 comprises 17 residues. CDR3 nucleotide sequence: TGCGCCAGCATTCCTCCGGGACAGGGGACCGGCGGCTATGGCTACACCTTC. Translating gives CASIPPGQGTGGYGYTF.

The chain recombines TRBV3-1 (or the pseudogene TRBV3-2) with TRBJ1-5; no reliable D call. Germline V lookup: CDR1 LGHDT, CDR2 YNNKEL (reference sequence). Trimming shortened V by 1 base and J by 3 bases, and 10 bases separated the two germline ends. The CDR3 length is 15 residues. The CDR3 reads CASSQGGGNNQPQHF. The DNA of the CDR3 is TGTGCCAGCAGCCAAGGAGGAGGGAACAATCAGCCCCAGCATTTT.

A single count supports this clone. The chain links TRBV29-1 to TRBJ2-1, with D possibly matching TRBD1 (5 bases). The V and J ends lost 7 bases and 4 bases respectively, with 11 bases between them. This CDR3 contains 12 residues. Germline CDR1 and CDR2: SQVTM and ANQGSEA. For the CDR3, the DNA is TGCAGCGGTTTAGGGGTTTACAATGAGCAGTTCTTC. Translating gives CSGLGVYNEQFF.

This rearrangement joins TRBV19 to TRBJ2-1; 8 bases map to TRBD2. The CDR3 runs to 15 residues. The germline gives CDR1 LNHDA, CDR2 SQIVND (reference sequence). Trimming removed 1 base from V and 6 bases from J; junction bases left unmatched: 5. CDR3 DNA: TGTGCCAGTAGTATAGTAGCGGGAATACGCAATGAGCAGTTCTTC. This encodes CASSIVAGIRNEQFF.

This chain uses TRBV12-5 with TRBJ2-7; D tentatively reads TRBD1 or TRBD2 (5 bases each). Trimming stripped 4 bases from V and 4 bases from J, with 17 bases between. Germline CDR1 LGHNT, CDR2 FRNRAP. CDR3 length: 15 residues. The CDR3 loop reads CASGSIGTLAYEQYF. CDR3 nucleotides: TGTGCTAGTGGTTCGATCGGGACCCTAGCTTACGAGCAGTACTTC.

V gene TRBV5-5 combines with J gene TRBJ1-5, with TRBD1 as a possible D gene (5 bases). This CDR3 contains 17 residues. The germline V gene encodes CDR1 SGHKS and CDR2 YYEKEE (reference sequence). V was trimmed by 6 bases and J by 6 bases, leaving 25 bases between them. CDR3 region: CASNPSPAGKLGQPQHF. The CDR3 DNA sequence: TGTGCCAGCAACCCCTCTCCGGCAGGGAAGTTGGGTCAGCCCCAGCATTTT.

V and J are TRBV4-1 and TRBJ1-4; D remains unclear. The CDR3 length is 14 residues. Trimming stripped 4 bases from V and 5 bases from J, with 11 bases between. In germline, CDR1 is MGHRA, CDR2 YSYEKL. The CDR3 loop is CASSLLDPNEKLFF. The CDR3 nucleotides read TGCGCCAGCAGCCTTCTCGATCCGAATGAAAAACTGTTTTTT.

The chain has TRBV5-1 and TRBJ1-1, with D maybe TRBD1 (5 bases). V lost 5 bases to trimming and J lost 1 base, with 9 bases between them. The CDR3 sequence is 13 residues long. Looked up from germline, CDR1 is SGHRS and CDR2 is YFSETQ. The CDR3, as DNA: TGCGCCAGCAGTTATGACAGGAACACTGAAGCTTTCTTT. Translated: CASSYDRNTEAFF. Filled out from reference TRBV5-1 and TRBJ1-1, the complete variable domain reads KAGVTQTPRYLIKTRGQQVTLSCSPISGHRSVSWYQQTPGQGLQFLFEYFSETQRNKGNFPGRFSGRQFSNSRSEMNVSTLELGDSALYLCASSYDRNTEAFFGQGTRLTVV.

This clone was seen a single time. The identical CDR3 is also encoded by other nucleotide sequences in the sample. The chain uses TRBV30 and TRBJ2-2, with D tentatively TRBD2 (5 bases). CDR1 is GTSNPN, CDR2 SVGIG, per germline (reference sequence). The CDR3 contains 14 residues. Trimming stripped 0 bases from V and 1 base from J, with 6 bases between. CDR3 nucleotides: TGTGCCTGGAGTGTACGGGGGAACACCGGGGAGCTGTTTTTT. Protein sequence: CAWSVRGNTGELFF. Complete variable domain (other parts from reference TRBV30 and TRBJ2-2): SQTIHQWPATLVQPVGSPLSLECTVEGTSNPNLYWYRQAAGRGLQLLFYSVGIGQISSEVPQNLSASRPQDRQFILSSKKLLLSDSGFYLCAWSVRGNTGELFFGEGSRLTVL.

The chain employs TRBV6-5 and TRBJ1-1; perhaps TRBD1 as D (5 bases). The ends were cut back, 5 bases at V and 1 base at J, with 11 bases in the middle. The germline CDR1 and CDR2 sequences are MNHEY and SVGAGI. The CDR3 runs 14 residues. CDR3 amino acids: CASSPGTGNTEAFF. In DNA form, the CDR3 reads TGTGCCAGCAGTCCTGGGACGGGGAACACTGAAGCTTTCTTT.